The 15 T cell receptor beta chains listed next were all sequenced from one sample in a study of blood T cell repertoires in COVID-19. Sequenced by immunoSEQ multiplex PCR; TCRdb stores in-frame clones only, minus some. There are around 13,000 clones in the sample; 80% to 90% occur only once, and 24% lies in the top ten. The specimen was peripheral blood. These receptors were obtained from a woman aged 55-75 years with acute or convalescent COVID-19.

V and J are TRBV28 and TRBJ2-7; 10 bases are a match to TRBD2. The junction had 7 bases not matched to a gene; V was cut back by 4 bases and J by 1 base. CDR3 length: 16 residues. In germline, CDR1 is MDHEN, CDR2 SYDVKM. CDR3 in amino acids: CASSSGTSELSYEQYF. As DNA, the CDR3 is TGTGCCAGCAGTTCAGGGACTAGCGAATTATCCTACGAGCAGTACTTC.

The chain combines TRBV4-1 with TRBJ2-3; D unresolved. CDR1 and CDR2 from the germline V gene are MGHRA and YSYEKL. The CDR3 spans 12 residues. V was trimmed by 2 bases and J by 6 bases, leaving 6 bases between them. The CDR3 loop is CASSQPVDTQYF. DNA of the CDR3: TGCGCCAGCAGCCAACCGGTGGATACGCAGTATTTT.

This sequence joins TRBV24-1 and TRBJ1-1; D is undetermined. Germline-derived CDR1 and CDR2 are KGHDR and SFDVKD. The CDR3 runs 15 residues. V lost 6 bases to trimming and J lost 0 bases, with 13 bases between them. CDR3 DNA sequence: TGTGCCACCAGTTCGTCTGGCAGTTTGAACACTGAAGCTTTCTTT. Amino acid sequence: CATSSSGSLNTEAFF.

CDR3 nucleotide sequence: TGTGCCAGCAGCACAGACGGCCTGGGTGGAAACACCATATATTTT. It yields the protein CASSTDGLGGNTIYF. The rearrangement links TRBV7-8 to TRBJ1-3, with no clear D. The germline gives CDR1 SGHVS, CDR2 FQNEAQ. Trimming cost V 5 bases and J 3 bases, with 14 bases left between them. This CDR3 contains 15 residues.

The J gene is TRBJ2-1, the V gene TRBV9; 9 bases line up with TRBD2. Germline trimming cut 0 bases from V and 2 bases from J; bases unmatched to any gene: 3. The CDR3 extends over 16 amino acids. The V gene's germline CDR1 is SGDLS and CDR2 YYNGEE. CDR3 in amino acids: CASSVDAGGPYNEQFF. The CDR3 DNA reads TGTGCCAGCAGCGTAGATGCGGGAGGGCCCTACAATGAGCAGTTCTTC.

V gene TRBV27 combines with J gene TRBJ1-3; TRBD1 aligns across 7 bases. Germline CDR1 reads MNHEY; CDR2 reads SMNVEV (reference sequence). CDR3 length: 15 residues. V was pared by 5 bases and J by 4 bases, with 8 bases of the junction left unmatched. The CDR3 bases are TGTGCCAGCAGTCCCGGTTCGGACAGGGGAAACACCATATATTTT. Translated: CASSPGSDRGNTIYF.

This chain joins TRBV7-3 and TRBJ2-1, with a weak D call TRBD2 (5 bases). Trimming shortened V by 5 bases and J by 7 bases, and 18 bases separated the two germline ends. The germline V gene encodes CDR1 SGHTA and CDR2 FQGTGA. The CDR3 runs 15 residues. In DNA form, the CDR3 reads TGTGCCAGCAGCCGCCTCGGAGGTTCAAGGAATGAGCAGTTCTTC. It specifies CASSRLGGSRNEQFF.

The chain links TRBV27 to TRBJ1-6; 8 bases align to TRBD1. This CDR3 is built from 21 residues. Germline V gene sequence: CDR1 MNHEY, CDR2 SMNVEV (reference sequence). The V gene end was trimmed by 4 bases and the J gene end by 0 bases; junction bases not matched to a gene: 17. This chain's CDR3 is CASSSNRDRPQLFSYNSPLHF. The DNA for the CDR3 is TGTGCCAGCAGTTCCAACCGGGACAGGCCGCAGCTTTTCTCCTATAATTCACCCCTCCACTTT.

The chain links TRBV5-1 to TRBJ2-3, with 7 nucleotides matching TRBD1. The germline gives CDR1 SGHRS, CDR2 YFSETQ. V was pared by 4 bases and J by 5 bases, with 7 bases of the junction left unmatched. This CDR3 spans 14 amino acids. The CDR3 DNA reads as TGCGCCAGCAGCACGGGACAGTTCATAGATACGCAGTATTTT. Amino acid sequence: CASSTGQFIDTQYF.

This clone was counted once. The chain uses TRBV5-5 and TRBJ2-7; D remains ambiguous. Germline V gene sequence: CDR1 SGHKS, CDR2 YYEKEE (reference sequence). Trimming cost V 0 bases and J 0 bases, with 10 bases left between them. The CDR3 is 15 residues long. Here the CDR3 DNA reads TGTGCCAGCAGCTTGGCCAACAGTTTCTCCTACGAGCAGTACTTC. It encodes CASSLANSFSYEQYF.

The V gene is TRBV3-1 (or the pseudogene TRBV3-2), the J gene TRBJ2-1, with D unresolved. CDR1 is LGHDT and CDR2 is YNNKEL in the germline V gene (reference sequence). The CDR3 totals 13 residues. The V end was cut by 1 base, the J end by 10 bases, with 11 bases between. This chain's CDR3 is CASSQGLASEQFF. The CDR3 bases are TGTGCCAGCAGCCAAGGGTTGGCCTCAGAGCAGTTCTTC.

The V gene is TRBV29-1, the J gene TRBJ2-3; 7 positions agree with TRBD2. Germline CDR1 reads SQVTM; CDR2 reads ANQGSEA. V gave up 4 bases and J gave up 11 bases; unmatched junction bases: 6. This CDR3 comprises 11 residues. DNA for the CDR3: TGCAGCGTTGGGGGGGGACTGGAGCAGTATTTT. The encoded protein is CSVGGGLEQYF.

V usage is TRBV11-3 and J usage is TRBJ1-1; possibly TRBD1 for D (5 bases). This CDR3 is built from 13 residues. CDR1 is SGHNT, CDR2 YENEEA, per germline. Trimming removed 5 bases at V and 3 bases at J, with 10 bases between. This CDR3 reads CASSRGLYTEAFF. The CDR3 nucleotides read TGTGCCAGCAGCCGGGGACTATACACTGAAGCTTTCTTT.

The chain links TRBV4-1 to TRBJ2-7; perhaps TRBD1 as D (6 bases). The germline V gene encodes CDR1 MGHRA and CDR2 YSYEKL. The V and J ends lost 0 bases and 4 bases respectively, with 25 bases between them. The CDR3 sequence is 19 residues long. The CDR3 DNA reads TGCGCCAGCAGCCAAGATCTGTACGTGGGGGCAACCATTCTTTACGAGCAGTACTTC. As protein: CASSQDLYVGATILYEQYF.

The V gene is TRBV5-1, the J gene TRBJ1-1; D unclear. From germline, CDR1 is SGHRS and CDR2 YFSETQ. The V end was cut by 7 bases, the J end by 2 bases, with 9 bases between. This CDR3 contains 12 residues. The chain's CDR3 is CASRQFNTEAFF. The CDR3 DNA reads as TGCGCCAGCCGTCAGTTCAACACTGAAGCTTTCTTT.